This is a list of T cell receptor beta chains from one sample in a study of blood T cell repertoires in COVID-19. Using immunoSEQ multiplex PCR, the repertoire was profiled, and TCRdb retains in-frame clones only, with some absent. The sample has approximately 100,000 clones, about 86% seen once. Sequenced sample: PBMCs or T cells enriched from blood (not recorded which). The receptors were gathered from a woman in her 50s who had recovered from COVID-19. Both conserved end residues are trimmed from each CDR3. Each record gives: D gene, J gene, V gene, CDR3 protein. The D gene is left open where the match is weak.

d_gene: -
j_gene: TRBJ2-2
v_gene: TRBV3-1/TRBV3-2
CDR3aa: ASSPFLTSITGELF

d_gene: -
j_gene: TRBJ2-7
v_gene: TRBV5-1
CDR3aa: ASSLQGSAGYEQY

d_gene: -
j_gene: TRBJ2-1
v_gene: TRBV3-1/TRBV3-2
CDR3aa: ASSRGSLSSYNEQF

d_gene: TRBD2
j_gene: TRBJ2-3
v_gene: TRBV27
CDR3aa: ASSFVPSGRRNSDTQY

d_gene: TRBD1
j_gene: TRBJ1-1
v_gene: TRBV7-2
CDR3aa: ASSLARGLVDTEAF

d_gene: TRBD2
j_gene: TRBJ2-2
v_gene: TRBV5-1
CDR3aa: ASSQVSGRAFGELF

d_gene: TRBD2
j_gene: TRBJ2-1
v_gene: TRBV11-2
CDR3aa: ASSLLSAGGPQF

d_gene: -
j_gene: TRBJ1-3
v_gene: TRBV7-3
CDR3aa: ASSVVRDSGNTIY

d_gene: -
j_gene: TRBJ1-5
v_gene: TRBV15
CDR3aa: ATSRELTISSNQPQH

d_gene: -
j_gene: TRBJ1-2
v_gene: TRBV19
CDR3aa: ASSMMEFYGYT

d_gene: -
j_gene: TRBJ1-1
v_gene: TRBV12-3/TRBV12-4
CDR3aa: ASESDVGLQAF

d_gene: TRBD1
j_gene: TRBJ1-1
v_gene: TRBV4-1
CDR3aa: ASSQEWDRAGVAEAF

d_gene: TRBD2
j_gene: TRBJ2-3
v_gene: TRBV19
CDR3aa: ASRSSGVFTQY

d_gene: TRBD1
j_gene: TRBJ2-3
v_gene: TRBV28
CDR3aa: ASATGGLYTDTQY

d_gene: -
j_gene: TRBJ1-5
v_gene: TRBV18
CDR3aa: ASSPERGQPQH

d_gene: -
j_gene: TRBJ1-1
v_gene: TRBV2
CDR3aa: ASGENTEAF

d_gene: TRBD1
j_gene: TRBJ1-1
v_gene: TRBV27
CDR3aa: ASRLRGVGAEAF

d_gene: TRBD1
j_gene: TRBJ2-3
v_gene: TRBV6-4
CDR3aa: ASSDRQGAADTQY

d_gene: -
j_gene: TRBJ1-4
v_gene: TRBV6-5
CDR3aa: ASSSGQTNEKLF

d_gene: -
j_gene: TRBJ2-1
v_gene: TRBV5-1
CDR3aa: ASGMVGIVYNEQF

d_gene: TRBD1
j_gene: TRBJ2-5
v_gene: TRBV29-1
CDR3aa: SLGDRGNLETQY

d_gene: -
j_gene: TRBJ1-1
v_gene: TRBV2
CDR3aa: ASSPQGITEAF

d_gene: -
j_gene: TRBJ1-1
v_gene: TRBV4-1
CDR3aa: ASSQDYSFRGTEAF

d_gene: -
j_gene: TRBJ1-2
v_gene: TRBV27
CDR3aa: ASRAGGSYT

d_gene: -
j_gene: TRBJ2-7
v_gene: TRBV10-2
CDR3aa: ASSSEQSSYEQY

d_gene: TRBD2
j_gene: TRBJ2-1
v_gene: TRBV19
CDR3aa: ASTSGTSKF

d_gene: TRBD2
j_gene: TRBJ2-5
v_gene: TRBV4-2
CDR3aa: ASSHPEGLAVRETQY

d_gene: -
j_gene: TRBJ2-2
v_gene: TRBV28
CDR3aa: ASSLNREIYTGELF

d_gene: -
j_gene: TRBJ2-3
v_gene: TRBV2
CDR3aa: ASSPLPDTQY

d_gene: TRBD1
j_gene: TRBJ1-2
v_gene: TRBV3-1/TRBV3-2
CDR3aa: ASSHAGQGTGYT

d_gene: TRBD1
j_gene: TRBJ1-2
v_gene: TRBV19
CDR3aa: ASNIEGQRKNYGYT

d_gene: -
j_gene: TRBJ2-4
v_gene: TRBV2
CDR3aa: ASREALIAKNIQY

d_gene: -
j_gene: TRBJ2-5
v_gene: TRBV28
CDR3aa: ASSRTPRQGPTQETQY

d_gene: -
j_gene: TRBJ1-2
v_gene: TRBV24-1
CDR3aa: ATSDPTTAGGYT

d_gene: -
j_gene: TRBJ2-7
v_gene: TRBV5-4
CDR3aa: ASSFPGSYEQY

d_gene: -
j_gene: TRBJ1-3
v_gene: TRBV29-1
CDR3aa: SVGGQGGGNTIY

d_gene: -
j_gene: TRBJ1-3
v_gene: TRBV5-4
CDR3aa: ASSPDTSSGNTIY

d_gene: TRBD1
j_gene: TRBJ1-4
v_gene: TRBV3-1/TRBV3-2
CDR3aa: ASSPRPGQSNEKLF

d_gene: TRBD1
j_gene: TRBJ1-5
v_gene: TRBV27
CDR3aa: ASSRQGENQPQH

d_gene: -
j_gene: TRBJ2-7
v_gene: TRBV5-4
CDR3aa: ASSGVRESSYEQY

d_gene: TRBD2
j_gene: TRBJ2-3
v_gene: TRBV14
CDR3aa: ASSSLAGADTQY

d_gene: TRBD2
j_gene: TRBJ2-1
v_gene: TRBV6-5
CDR3aa: ASTRLAGVYEQF

d_gene: TRBD2
j_gene: TRBJ2-1
v_gene: TRBV2
CDR3aa: ASSGISGRVDNEQF

d_gene: TRBD2
j_gene: TRBJ2-7
v_gene: TRBV19
CDR3aa: ASRVSGEDYEQY

d_gene: -
j_gene: TRBJ1-1
v_gene: TRBV28
CDR3aa: ASNAPWTANTEAF

d_gene: TRBD1
j_gene: TRBJ1-2
v_gene: TRBV5-1
CDR3aa: ASSTTGYNYGYT

d_gene: -
j_gene: TRBJ1-4
v_gene: TRBV6-2/TRBV6-3
CDR3aa: ASSPRIGGGEKLF

d_gene: TRBD2
j_gene: TRBJ2-7
v_gene: TRBV3-1/TRBV3-2
CDR3aa: ASSPRGSGTEQY

d_gene: -
j_gene: TRBJ1-2
v_gene: TRBV5-5
CDR3aa: ASSLGFSEAGYT

d_gene: TRBD1
j_gene: TRBJ1-2
v_gene: TRBV3-1/TRBV3-2
CDR3aa: ASSQGWTGGSGYT

d_gene: -
j_gene: TRBJ1-4
v_gene: TRBV19
CDR3aa: ASRFGGNEKLF

d_gene: -
j_gene: TRBJ1-2
v_gene: TRBV20-1
CDR3aa: SAPTGSGYT

d_gene: -
j_gene: TRBJ2-3
v_gene: TRBV2
CDR3aa: ASRAYGGPSTDTQY

d_gene: -
j_gene: TRBJ2-5
v_gene: TRBV5-1
CDR3aa: ASSLSDQETQY

d_gene: TRBD2
j_gene: TRBJ2-7
v_gene: TRBV3-1/TRBV3-2
CDR3aa: ASSRTSGSYEQY

d_gene: TRBD1
j_gene: TRBJ2-7
v_gene: TRBV27
CDR3aa: ASSYRDRLYEQY

d_gene: -
j_gene: TRBJ2-3
v_gene: TRBV5-1
CDR3aa: ASSMETDTQY

d_gene: TRBD2
j_gene: TRBJ2-3
v_gene: TRBV5-5
CDR3aa: ASSVSGMVEDTQY

d_gene: TRBD1
j_gene: TRBJ2-2
v_gene: TRBV6-5
CDR3aa: ASSWTGRRTGELF

d_gene: -
j_gene: TRBJ1-1
v_gene: TRBV6-5
CDR3aa: ASSQGLLNTEAF